This T cell receptor (beta chain) is from a study of cytomegalovirus exposure and HLA in healthy donors (dated by TCRdb to the late 2010s). As for the study more broadly: An earlier analysis of some 620 of the donors reported approximately 280 Gb of sequence data and approximately 120 million unique TCR beta sequences obtained from roughly 180 million T cells. Along with the roughly 670-subject first cohort, a separate validation cohort of about 110 different subjects was used. Donor age, sex, ethnicity and CMV serostatus were compiled together with the repertoire data. The study combined high-throughput TCR immunosequencing, statistical association of individual TCRs with disease status, and machine learning to predict cytomegalovirus infection status. The study aimed to test whether cataloging public T cell receptors could reveal signatures of past pathogen exposure. Typing coverage varied by locus: roughly 620-640 donors for A, B, C, DRB1 and DQB1; about 520 for DQA1; around 570 for DPA1; roughly 450 for DPB1. Class I and class II HLA loci were covered by the typing at four-digit resolution. About five DR-DQ haplotypes were treated as single units for association and clustering because of strong linkage in the cohort. Among the approximately 430 genotyped donors, around 81% belonged to the genetic ancestry cluster associated with self-reported Caucasian donors. Using immunosequencing, the study profiled T cell repertoires from 550 to 750 subjects and related those repertoires to cytomegalovirus serostatus. An early release that covered roughly 600 HLA-typed donors contained approximately 300 gigabases of sequencing data and about 84 million unique TCR sequences. A later genetic analysis took genome-wide SNP genotypes for about 65% of the roughly 670 donors and used that subset as a discovery cohort. In a later analysis, previously published TCR beta repertoires from more than 500 donors were re-analyzed and high-resolution HLA genotyping was added so that TCR occurrence patterns could be studied. In the later analysis, no new phenotypic data were used to find candidate immune exposures; instead, reliance was placed on TCR beta sequences and their occurrence across donors. Among 350 to 400 genotyped donors of the cohort, an average of approximately 250,000 unique TCR beta nucleotide sequences were sequenced per donor, roughly a sixth of them non-productive. An earlier analysis of 500 to 750 of the donors applied high-throughput TCR beta sequencing to assess whether each TCR beta V gene segment acted as functional or pseudogenic. Every repertoire in the discovery cohort had been generated on one and the same sequencing platform.

Results the study describes overall, beyond this receptor: In vitro tests confirmed that a few of the cytomegalovirus-associated TCR beta chains recognize cytomegalovirus antigens. When HLA alleles, especially DR and DQ, strongly co-occurred, attributing TCR associations to individual alleles was difficult. The authors suggested that the approach could potentially be generalized to other disease states and immunological phenotypes. Linkage disequilibrium might explain the correlated functional status among segregating V segments, but an unknown experimental factor could not be excluded. The earlier analysis of about 600 of the donors excluded roughly 17 rarely observed V segments, including chromosome 9 orphons, because counts were too low. Several of the top co-occurrence clusters appeared to be linked to parvovirus B19, influenza, CMV and Epstein-Barr virus, according to a later analysis. In both the original and validation cohorts, the classifier was reported to diagnose cytomegalovirus status with high specificity and sensitivity. In an earlier analysis of about 550 of the donors, most TCR beta V segments were observed in productive rearrangements about 87% or about 30% of the time, broadly matching IMGT annotations. Most TCR sequences were seen in very few donors, while some public TCRs were found in many individuals. A total of 150 or so TCR beta chains were listed by the study as associated with cytomegalovirus. Because HLA typing was unavailable for some donors at each locus, only the typed subset was used in association tests. In a later genetic analysis, fewer N-insertions in productive TCRs were reported among donors in an Asian-associated ancestry cluster than the 666-donor mean. This cohort had only TCR beta chains sequenced, and the lack of alpha or paired-chain data limited which features could be detected. In a later analysis, most CMV-associated TCR beta chains were found to appear HLA-restricted, with HLA associations seemingly driven largely by CMV exposure. In a later analysis, HLA-associated TCR beta chains showed more clonal expansion and lower generation probabilities than non-associated chains that were equally common. Specific HLA alleles were associated with 15,000 to 20,000 TCR beta sequences at a false discovery rate of 0.05 in a later analysis. Presence/absence analyses assumed roughly uniform sequencing depth across donors, an assumption that may not hold. A later genetic analysis associated a missense DCLRE1C variant with V-gene and J-gene trimming of TCR beta chains, and an independent cohort replicated the association. The sequencing pipeline was judged likely to have produced a cluster of highly shared sequence variants as a technical artifact. For the cohort, immune exposure information was limited to CMV serostatus. Some IMGT-functional V segments, including TRBV6-2 and TRBV6-3, could not be distinguished by the 87-base-pair reads and were therefore excluded. A further reported finding was that TCR beta sequences accurately predicted the HLA-A and HLA-B alleles for most subjects in the first cohort. In a later analysis, the rate of TCR association differed among HLA loci, with DRB1 alleles having the most associated TCRs and HLA-C alleles having the fewest.

Notes on this clone: Its specific antigen is unknown. Base qualities are not provided; no much larger clone lies one nucleotide away.

The germline V gene supplies CDR1 SQVTM and CDR2 ANQGSEA. The CDR3 numbers 13 residues from cysteine through phenylalanine. Only the CDR3 portion is preserved as DNA: 39 bases, with reading frame beginning at the first base. V is trimmed back by 3 bases and J by 6 bases, and the junction contains 2 bases that no gene match accounts for. The cohort consisted of hundreds of healthy bone marrow donors. At the time of sampling, all cohort members were nominally healthy, though unrecorded immune exposures were likely present. The donor was CMV seronegative and was included in the group of about 350 seronegative cohort members. A peripheral blood sample was collected from each donor, and TCR beta sequencing was performed on peripheral blood mononuclear cells. Genomic DNA was extracted from the blood cell samples with the Qiagen DNeasy Blood Extraction Kit. The protocol used for the library was the immunoSEQ multiplex PCR assay. For the multiplex PCR, a mixture combining 60 forward primers for TCR Vbeta segments and 13 reverse primers for TCR Jbeta segments was used. The CDR3 region of rearranged TCR beta genes was amplified from genomic DNA with a multiplex PCR assay. The Illumina HiSeq System was used to sequence the amplified TCR beta libraries as 87-base-pair reads. The paper's processing steps were these. In a later analysis, tens of millions of unique TCR beta chains were counted across the 650 to 750 repertoires, and about 10 million of these chains were shared by at least two donors. Raw reads were error-corrected and collapsed into unique sequences by a nearest-neighbor algorithm in which closely related sequences were merged to remove PCR and sequencing errors. Alignment of CDR3 sequences to IMGT reference sequences was used to assign V, D and J gene segments. For a sequence to be retained, at least a six-nucleotide match to both a V gene segment and a J gene segment was required. A rearrangement counted as productive if the CDR3 had no stop codons and remained in frame with V and J, and every other rearrangement counted as non-productive. CDR3 was defined by IMGT convention, running from the second conserved V-encoded cysteine to the conserved J-encoded phenylalanine. Sequences without an unambiguous match to a single V gene segment were excluded from the earlier analysis of approximately 560 of the donors. An earlier analysis of a few hundred of the donors classified V segments as functional when productive rearrangements were above 56.7% and as segregating when the standard deviation between donors was above 5%. To diagnose cytomegalovirus status from the catalog of TCR beta chain sequences, a statistical classification framework was built. A later analysis assigned V and J genes by comparing TCR nucleotide sequences with IMGT/GENE-DB human TR gene sequences. The TCRdist pipeline was used in a later analysis to assign CDR3 sequences and most-parsimonious VDJ recombination scenarios. In a later analysis, each TCR beta chain was defined by its CDR3 amino acid sequence together with its V-gene family, and reads without a unique V-gene family were excluded. As a way to deal with suspected cross-contamination and a sequencing artifact, a later analysis dropped hundreds of nucleotide sequences that were highly shared and had low generation probability. For each public chain, a later analysis derived a clonal expansion index from normalized ranks of inferred template counts within each repertoire. Generation probabilities in a later analysis came from a VDJ recombination model fitted to out-of-frame rearrangements, and those results were checked against IGoR. In a later analysis, hypergeometric tests were used to score TCR-TCR, TCR-HLA and TCR-CMV co-occurrence, with a repertoire-size bias correction applied to TCR pairs. A later analysis estimated false discovery rates by permuting HLA or CMV assignments 20 times. In a later analysis, co-occurring TCRs were grouped with DBSCAN, and TCRdist sequence similarity was added when clustering was performed within HLA-allele-positive subsets. Repertoires with fewer than 30,000 or more than 120,000 public chains, plus five repertoires with anomalous nucleotide sharing, were excluded from co-occurrence clustering. Held by TCRdb, this immuneACCESS table contains in-frame sequences only and omits some clones. Under half of the omission traces to an unresolved V gene where checked; the cause of the rest is unknown. V, J and clone size are those of that table, while D and trimming were read from the DNA. The sample yields about 140,000 clones; around 75% were counted once. The top ten constitute approximately 3.2% of the sample.

Rearrangement joined TRBV29-1 to TRBJ2-1, and 10 bases in between align with TRBD2. Sequencing was carried out using PBMCs. The TCR comes from a man in his forties or fifties in good health and CMV-seronegative. CDR3 region: CSVEIAGGNEQFF. The DNA sequence is TGCAGCGTTGAGATAGCGGGGGGCAATGAGCAGTTCTTC.